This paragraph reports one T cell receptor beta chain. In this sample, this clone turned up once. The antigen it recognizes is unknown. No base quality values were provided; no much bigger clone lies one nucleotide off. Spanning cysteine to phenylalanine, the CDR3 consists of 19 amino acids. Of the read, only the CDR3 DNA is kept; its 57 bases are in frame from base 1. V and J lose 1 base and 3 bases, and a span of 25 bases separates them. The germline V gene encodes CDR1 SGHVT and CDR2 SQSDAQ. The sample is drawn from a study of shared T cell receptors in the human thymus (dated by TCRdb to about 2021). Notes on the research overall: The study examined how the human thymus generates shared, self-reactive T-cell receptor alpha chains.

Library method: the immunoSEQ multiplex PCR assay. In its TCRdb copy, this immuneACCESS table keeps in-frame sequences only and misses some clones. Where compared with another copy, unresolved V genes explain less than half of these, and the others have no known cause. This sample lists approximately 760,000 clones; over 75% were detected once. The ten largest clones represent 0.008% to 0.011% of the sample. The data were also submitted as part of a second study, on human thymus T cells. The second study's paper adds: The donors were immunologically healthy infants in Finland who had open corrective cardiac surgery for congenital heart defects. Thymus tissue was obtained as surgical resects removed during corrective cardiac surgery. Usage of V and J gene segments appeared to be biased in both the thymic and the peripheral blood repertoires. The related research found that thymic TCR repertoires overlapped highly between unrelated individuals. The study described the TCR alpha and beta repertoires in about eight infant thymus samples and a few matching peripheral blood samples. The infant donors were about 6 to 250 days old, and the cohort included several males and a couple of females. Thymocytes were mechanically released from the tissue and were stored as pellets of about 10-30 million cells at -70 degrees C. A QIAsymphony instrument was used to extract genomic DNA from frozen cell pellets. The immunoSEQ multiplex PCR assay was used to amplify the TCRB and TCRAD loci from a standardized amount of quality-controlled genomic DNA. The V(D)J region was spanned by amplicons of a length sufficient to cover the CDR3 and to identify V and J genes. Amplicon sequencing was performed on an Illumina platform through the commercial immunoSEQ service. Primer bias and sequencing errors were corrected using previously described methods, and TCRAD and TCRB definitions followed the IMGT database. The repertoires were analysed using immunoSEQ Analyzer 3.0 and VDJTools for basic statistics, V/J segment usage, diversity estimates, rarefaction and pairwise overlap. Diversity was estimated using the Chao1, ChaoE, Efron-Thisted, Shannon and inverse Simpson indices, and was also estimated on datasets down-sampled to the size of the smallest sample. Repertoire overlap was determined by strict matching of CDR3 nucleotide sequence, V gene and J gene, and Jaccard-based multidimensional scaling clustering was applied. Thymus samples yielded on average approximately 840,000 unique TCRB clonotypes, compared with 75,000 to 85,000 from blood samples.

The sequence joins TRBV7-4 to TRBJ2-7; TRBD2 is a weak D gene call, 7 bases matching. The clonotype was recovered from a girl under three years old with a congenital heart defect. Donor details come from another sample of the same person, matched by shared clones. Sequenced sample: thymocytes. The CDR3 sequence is CASSLGSPSGGQDGYEQYF. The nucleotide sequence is TGTGCCAGCAGCTTAGGAAGTCCTTCGGGGGGACAAGACGGCTACGAGCAGTACTTC.